The 29 T cell receptor beta chains presented below share a single source sample, sequenced in a study of T cell repertoires in cytomegalovirus infection. TCRdb used MiXCR to reprocess the reads, holding one entry per CDR3 protein. Of around 740,000 distinct CDR3 sequences listed, less than 40% were seen once; the top ten hold under 3%. Sequenced material: PBMCs. Receptors were obtained from a human donor in good health (CMV status not recorded). Some clones in this sample may be carry-over from other donors' samples.

The rearrangement uses TRBV20-1 and TRBJ1-6; D is possibly TRBD1 (5 bases). V lost 0 bases to trimming and J lost 6 bases, with 15 bases between them. The CDR3 spans 16 residues. Germline V CDR1 and CDR2: DFQATT, SNEGSKA (reference sequence). The CDR3 spells CSARDGTKAPNSPLHF. DNA of the CDR3: TGCAGTGCTAGAGATGGGACGAAAGCCCCTAATTCACCCCTCCACTTT.

Only a few counts were recorded for this clonotype. The rearrangement joins TRBV2 to TRBJ1-3; D might be TRBD1 (6 bases). This CDR3 comprises 14 residues. Trimming removed 6 bases from V and 0 bases from J, with 9 bases in between. CDR1 SNHLY and CDR2 FYNNEI come from the germline V gene. Here the CDR3 reads CASRGQRSGNTIYF. CDR3 coding DNA: TGTGCCAGCAGAGGACAGCGCTCTGGAAACACCATATATTTT.

This clonotype was detected only a few times. The chain couples TRBV7-9 to TRBJ2-5; D remains unclear. Germline assignment: CDR1 SEHNR and CDR2 FQNEAQ (reference sequence). This CDR3 spans 12 amino acids. Trimming shortened V by 3 bases and J by 4 bases, and 6 bases separated the two germline ends. The CDR3 sequence: CASSFHGETQYF. Here the CDR3 DNA reads TGTGCCAGCAGCTTTCACGGAGAGACCCAGTACTTC.

This clonotype was detected a few times. The chain employs TRBV15 and TRBJ1-4; TRBD1 matches at 8 bases. Germline CDR1 LNHNV, CDR2 YYDKDF (reference sequence). The trim removed 5 bases at V and 7 bases at J, leaving 12 bases unmatched. The CDR3 runs 16 residues. The CDR3 spells CATSPPLDRVTEKLFF. The CDR3 coding sequence is TGTGCCACCAGCCCGCCTCTGGACAGGGTGACTGAAAAACTGTTTTTT.

With regard to this clonotype: The junction departs from the called germline gene at one end, perhaps through a read error. The rearrangement uses TRBV7-8 and TRBJ1-5; D perhaps matches TRBD1 (5 bases). The CDR3 runs to 14 residues. CDR1 and CDR2 from the germline V gene are SGHVS and FQNEAQ. The CDR3 protein is CASSPGSSNQTHPF. CDR3 sequence (DNA): TGTGCCAGCAGCCCAGGGTCGAGCAATCAGACCCATCCTTTT.

The chain is built from TRBV5-1 and TRBJ2-3; TRBD2 matches at 11 bases. Germline lookup yields CDR1 SGHRS and CDR2 YFSETQ. J lost 4 bases, V lost 5 bases, and 9 bases had no gene match. This CDR3 region has 16 residues. CDR3 residues: CASSLAGGPNPDTQYF. CDR3 coding DNA: TGCGCCAGCAGTTTAGCGGGGGGGCCGAACCCAGATACGCAGTATTTT.

J is TRBJ1-2 and V is TRBV28, with D possibly matching TRBD1 (5 bases). Looked up from germline, CDR1 is MDHEN and CDR2 is SYDVKM. This CDR3 contains 14 residues. Trimming shortened V by 5 bases and J by 5 bases, and 15 bases separated the two germline ends. This chain's CDR3 is CASSGTGSQYGYTF. The CDR3 nucleotides are TGTGCCAGCAGTGGTACAGGTTCTCAGTATGGCTACACCTTC.

This clonotype appeared many times. This chain connects TRBV7-2 to TRBJ1-2; possible D gene TRBD1, 5 bases. Germline loops: CDR1 SGHTA, CDR2 FQGNSA. V was shortened by 0 bases and J by 6 bases, with 11 bases between the two germline ends. This CDR3 has 14 residues. The DNA of the CDR3 is TGTGCCAGCAGCTTAGCGGTGGGGCAAGATGGCTACACCTTC. Protein product: CASSLAVGQDGYTF. Full variable domain (missing parts from reference TRBV7-2 and TRBJ1-2): GAGVSQSPSNKVTEKGKDVELRCDPISGHTALYWYRQSLGQGLEFLIYFQGNSAPDKSGLPSDRFSAERTGGSVSTLTIQRTQQEDSAVYLCASSLAVGQDGYTFGSGTRLTVV.

This chain uses TRBV19 with TRBJ2-2, with 12 bases aligning to TRBD2. Trimming took 9 bases from V and 6 from J; bases not matched to a gene: 5. Germline V gene lookup returns CDR1 LNHDA and CDR2 SQIVND (reference sequence). This CDR3 comprises 14 residues. The CDR3 DNA is TGTGCCAGCCAGCGACTAGCGGGAGCCGGGGAGCTGTTTTTT. Protein sequence: CASQRLAGAGELFF.

This clonotype appeared a few times. The chain has TRBV19 and TRBJ2-2; D is unclear. V was cut by 5 bases and J by 4 bases, with 14 bases left in between. This CDR3 has 15 amino acids. Germline assignment: CDR1 LNHDA and CDR2 SQIVND (reference sequence). Written as DNA, the CDR3 is TGTGCCAGTAGTTGGAACGGTGATCTCACCGGGGAGCTGTTTTTT. It codes for CASSWNGDLTGELFF.

This rearrangement joins TRBV28 to TRBJ2-5; a possible D gene is TRBD2 (5 bases). V shed 5 bases and J shed 0 bases, with 16 bases lying between them. The CDR3 sequence is 16 residues long. Germline lookup yields CDR1 MDHEN and CDR2 SYDVKM. The CDR3 coding sequence is TGTGCCAGCAGTCCGACTATCCCTGTGTACCAAGAGACCCAGTACTTC. This sequence encodes CASSPTIPVYQETQYF. Together with reference TRBV28 and TRBJ2-5, the CDR3 gives the full variable domain: DVKVTQSSRYLVKRTGEKVFLECVQDMDHENMFWYRQDPGLGLRLIYFSYDVKMKEKGDIPEGYSVSREKKERFSLILESASTNQTSMYLCASSPTIPVYQETQYFGPGTRLLVL.

The CDR3 spells CAIGGTSVEGQYF. The DNA of the CDR3 is TGTGCCATCGGAGGGACTTCGGTGGAAGGGCAGTACTTC. This chain links TRBV10-3 with TRBJ2-7; D perhaps matches TRBD2 (6 bases). Germline V lookup: CDR1 ENHRY, CDR2 SYGVKD. This CDR3 spans 13 amino acids. The V end was cut by 8 bases, the J end by 9 bases, with 20 bases between.

The chain employs TRBV7-3 and TRBJ2-1; TRBD2 agrees at 10 bases. Germline CDR1 reads SGHTA; CDR2 reads FQGTGA. V trimming: 1 base; J trimming: 4 bases; junction bases outside the gene matches: 13. CDR3 length: 19 residues. The DNA for the CDR3 is TGTGCCAGCAGCTTAAGACCCTTTAGCGGGGGGCTAGGGTACAATGAGCAGTTCTTC. It translates to CASSLRPFSGGLGYNEQFF.

This clonotype was counted only a few times. The chain combines TRBV6-2 or TRBV6-3 with TRBJ2-2; weak D call: TRBD1 (5 bases). V was cut by 2 bases and J by 5 bases, with 12 bases left in between. Germline-derived CDR1 and CDR2 are MNHEY and SVGEGT. The CDR3 totals 15 residues. The chain's CDR3 is CASSYLDTVTGELFF. The CDR3 coding sequence is TGTGCCAGCAGTTACCTGGACACCGTGACCGGGGAGCTGTTTTTT.

DNA for the CDR3: TGTGCCACCAGCAAGGGGGCTAATCAGCCCCAGCATTTT. Amino acid sequence: CATSKGANQPQHF. This chain links TRBV15 with TRBJ1-5, with 7 bases aligning to TRBD1. With 4 bases clipped from V and 4 bases from J, the junction kept 1 base outside the gene matches. This CDR3 spans 13 amino acids. The germline CDR1 and CDR2 sequences are LNHNV and YYDKDF (reference sequence).

This clonotype occurred a few times. The CDR3 reads CASSSGTDINYGYTF. CDR3 in DNA: TGTGCCAGCTCATCGGGGACAGATATTAACTATGGCTACACCTTC. The gene calls are TRBV18 and TRBJ1-2; TRBD1 matches 7 bases. CDR3 size: 15 residues. Germline values: CDR1 KGHSH, CDR2 LQKENI. Trimming removed 5 bases from V and 1 base from J; junction bases left unmatched: 7.

This clonotype was observed a handful of times. This sequence joins TRBV7-6 and TRBJ2-6, with 7 bases matching TRBD2. Unmatched junction bases numbered 0, after V lost 8 bases and J lost 2 bases. The CDR3 spans 13 residues. Germline-derived CDR1 and CDR2 are SGHVS and FNYEAQ. CDR3 DNA sequence: TGTGCCAGCGGGGGGGCTGGGGCCAACGTCCTGACTTTC. As protein: CASGGAGANVLTF.

CDR3 amino acids: CSARGRQGANTIYF. For the CDR3, the DNA is TGCAGTGCTAGGGGAAGGCAGGGGGCGAACACCATATATTTT. V gene TRBV20-1 combines with J gene TRBJ1-3; 8 bases map to TRBD1. This CDR3 spans 14 amino acids. The germline gives CDR1 DFQATT, CDR2 SNEGSKA (reference sequence). V lost 3 bases, J lost 7 bases, and 8 bases stayed unmatched.

This clonotype came up once. The genes are TRBV6-5 and TRBJ2-7, with 9 nucleotides matching TRBD1. V was pared by 4 bases and J by 7 bases, with 5 bases of the junction left unmatched. Per the germline V gene, CDR1 is MNHEY and CDR2 is SVGAGI. CDR3 size: 13 residues. The CDR3 region has the DNA TGTGCCAGCAGTTCAACAGGGGGCAGGGAGCAGTACTTC. Protein: CASSSTGGREQYF.

The genes are TRBV28 and TRBJ1-5, with D possibly being TRBD1 (5 bases). Per the germline V gene, CDR1 is MDHEN and CDR2 is SYDVKM. The CDR3 has 14 amino acids. V was pared by 5 bases and J by 5 bases, with 13 bases between. The CDR3 nucleotides are TGTGCCAGCAGTGCCCCAGGGTATCATCAGCCCCAGCATTTT. It codes for CASSAPGYHQPQHF.

This clonotype was counted only a few times. The V and J genes are TRBV28 and TRBJ1-2, with TRBD1 matching 9 bases. Germline-derived CDR1 and CDR2 are MDHEN and SYDVKM. The CDR3 spans 15 residues. V lost 6 bases, J lost 8 bases, and 13 bases stayed unmatched. CDR3 residues: CASSSFPGQGKGYTF. CDR3 nucleotides: TGTGCCAGCAGCTCCTTTCCTGGACAGGGGAAGGGCTACACCTTC.

The chain couples TRBV6-1 to TRBJ1-6, with 10 bases matching TRBD1. V shed 2 bases, J shed 10 bases, and the junction held 5 bases outside the gene matches. Germline CDR1 is MNHNS and CDR2 is SASEGT. The CDR3 has 15 amino acids. The CDR3 DNA reads as TGTGCCAGCAGTGAACATCGGACAGGGGGATCACCCCTCCACTTT. The encoded protein is CASSEHRTGGSPLHF.

This clonotype occurred a few times. This chain links TRBV19 with TRBJ2-3; possible D gene TRBD2, 6 bases. CDR3 length: 15 residues. The germline V gene encodes CDR1 LNHDA and CDR2 SQIVND (reference sequence). Trimming stripped 6 bases from V and 0 bases from J, with 13 bases between. The CDR3: CASSAASASTDTQYF. As DNA, the CDR3 is TGTGCCAGTAGCGCCGCTAGCGCCAGCACAGATACGCAGTATTTT.

This clonotype was detected many times. The chain uses TRBV7-8 and TRBJ1-3, with 8 bases fitting TRBD1. Germline V gene lookup returns CDR1 SGHVS and CDR2 FQNEAQ. Trimming took 2 bases from V and 4 from J; bases not matched to a gene: 4. The CDR3 loop spans 15 amino acids. CDR3 region: CASSLIGQGGNTIYF. CDR3 DNA: TGTGCCAGCAGCTTAATCGGACAGGGAGGAAACACCATATATTTT.

The CDR3, as DNA: TGTGCCAGCAGTAAAACGGGGCGGTGGGGGGTACAAGAGACCCAGTACTTC. Protein: CASSKTGRWGVQETQYF. The rearrangement links TRBV7-2 to TRBJ2-5; possible D gene TRBD2, 6 bases. The CDR3 is 17 residues long. Germline values: CDR1 SGHTA, CDR2 FQGNSA. Deletions cut 6 bases from V and 2 bases from J, with 22 bases between.

The genes are TRBV7-9 and TRBJ2-7, with D tentatively TRBD1 (6 bases). The CDR3 runs 16 residues. Germline V gene sequence: CDR1 SEHNR, CDR2 FQNEAQ (reference sequence). With 4 bases removed from V and 0 bases from J, the gap between germline ends came to 16 bases. CDR3 residues: CASSYKQGRPSYEQYF. As DNA, the CDR3 is TGTGCCAGCAGCTACAAACAGGGCCGTCCCTCCTACGAGCAGTACTTC.

This clonotype has only a few counts. J is TRBJ2-1 and V is TRBV29-1; the match to TRBD2 covers 7 bases. V lost 2 bases to trimming and J lost 4 bases; unmatched junction nucleotides: 8. In germline, CDR1 is SQVTM, CDR2 ANQGSEA. The CDR3 is 15 amino acids. The CDR3 nucleotides read TGCAGCGTTGAAAAGGGAGGGAAGAGGTACAATGAGCAGTTCTTC. This sequence encodes CSVEKGGKRYNEQFF.

The V call is TRBV12-3 or TRBV12-4, the J call TRBJ1-1, with D tentatively TRBD1 (5 bases). This CDR3 has 16 amino acids. V was cut by 3 bases and J by 4 bases, with 18 bases left in between. CDR3 DNA sequence: TGTGCCAGCAGTTTGCTGGCCCAGGGTAAACGCACTGAAGCTTTCTTT. Translating gives CASSLLAQGKRTEAFF.

The chain combines TRBV7-8 with TRBJ1-6; TRBD1 might be the D (5 bases). This CDR3 has 14 residues. Germline V gene sequence: CDR1 SGHVS, CDR2 FQNEAQ. With 6 bases removed from V and 11 bases from J, the gap between germline ends came to 17 bases. In DNA, the CDR3 is TGTGCCAGCAGTAAGGACAAGGGAGGGACACCCCTCCACTTT. Residues: CASSKDKGGTPLHF.